This passage covers 2 T cell receptor beta chains from one sample sequenced in a study of CD8 T cells in Susac syndrome. An amount of RNA that ranged from roughly 0.5 to 1 ug was reverse transcribed with random hexamers. TCRdb re-analysed the immunoSEQ multiplex PCR reads in MiXCR, keeping a single row per CDR3 protein. Here the sample spans fewer than 150,000 distinct CDR3 sequences, roughly 96% being singletons. Sequenced sample: CD4+ T cells from PBMCs. The origin of the receptors is a human donor in good health.

This clonotype was seen just once. J is TRBJ2-1 and V is TRBV29-1; the D is unclear. Between the trimmed V and J ends, which lost 2 bases and 0 bases, there was a span of 8 bases. The germline V gene has CDR1 SQVTM and CDR2 ANQGSEA. The CDR3 consists of 14 residues. CDR3 sequence: CSVELANSYNEQFF. DNA for the CDR3: TGCAGCGTTGAATTGGCGAACTCCTACAATGAGCAGTTCTTC.

DNA of the CDR3: TGCGCCAGCAGCCAAGGCCGGGACAGGAGCAATCAGCCCCAGCATTTT. This translates into CASSQGRDRSNQPQHF. This chain connects TRBV4-1 to TRBJ1-5, with 8 positions matching TRBD1. This CDR3 has 16 residues. With V trimmed by 1 base and J by 1 base, 3 bases remained unmatched. Germline V gene lookup returns CDR1 MGHRA and CDR2 YSYEKL.